These 21 T cell receptor beta chains were sequenced from one sample in a study of shared clonotypes between healthy human individuals. This table comes from immunoSEQ multiplex PCR, and its TCRdb copy is limited to in-frame clones, with some not included. The table records some 2,100,000 clones, nearly 97% of them present only once. The sequenced sample consisted of naive CD4+ T cells sorted from blood. Subset meaning: CD45RA+ positively selected. Source of these receptors: a man aged 18 to 35 in good health.

This clone was picked up one time. The junction does not match germline at one end; this may be a read error. The chain has TRBV6-1 and TRBJ2-1, with 9 bases lining up with TRBD2. Germline V gives CDR1 MNHNS, CDR2 SASEGT. The CDR3 has 17 amino acids. The CDR3 loop reads CASSEVGWSGGPARQIF. For the CDR3, the DNA is TGTGCCAGCAGTGAAGTGGGTTGGAGCGGGGGGCCGGCTCGGCAGATCTTC.

V usage is TRBV7-2 and J usage is TRBJ2-7; 8 bases match TRBD2. Germline CDR1 and CDR2: SGHTA and FQGNSA. The CDR3 runs 15 residues. Germline trimming cut 1 base from V and 3 bases from J; bases unmatched to any gene: 5. CDR3 amino acids: CASSLEPGLVYEQYF. The CDR3 region has the DNA TGTGCCAGCAGCTTAGAGCCGGGACTAGTCTACGAGCAGTACTTC. Together with reference TRBV7-2 and TRBJ2-7, the CDR3 gives the full variable domain: GAGVSQSPSNKVTEKGKDVELRCDPISGHTALYWYRQSLGQGLEFLIYFQGNSAPDKSGLPSDRFSAERTGGSVSTLTIQRTQQEDSAVYLCASSLEPGLVYEQYFGPGTRLTVT.

A remark on this clone: Other DNA sequences within the sample encode an identical CDR3. The rearrangement uses TRBV9 and TRBJ2-3; no firm D call. Germline V gene lookup returns CDR1 SGDLS and CDR2 YYNGEE. V was pared by 2 bases and J by 3 bases, with 7 bases between. CDR3 length equals 13 residues. The CDR3 nucleotides read TGTGCCAGCAGCGTTGTAGGTACAGATACGCAGTATTTT. It yields the protein CASSVVGTDTQYF.

The V gene is TRBV30, the J gene TRBJ1-1, with D hard to call. Trimming removed 4 bases at V and 0 bases at J, with 6 bases between. This CDR3 has 12 amino acids. CDR1 is GTSNPN, CDR2 SVGIG, per germline (reference sequence). CDR3 residues: CAWITLNTEAFF. CDR3 coding DNA: TGTGCCTGGATTACTCTGAACACTGAAGCTTTCTTT.

The chain combines TRBV19 with TRBJ2-3; 7 bases align to TRBD2. This CDR3 comprises 13 residues. Germline CDR1 is LNHDA and CDR2 is SQIVND (reference sequence). V lost 4 bases and J lost 6; bases outside the gene matches: 4. CDR3 coding DNA: TGTGCCAGTAGTACCTCTAGCGGTGATACGCAGTATTTT. Residues: CASSTSSGDTQYF.

The chain is built from TRBV2 and TRBJ2-1; no clear D. The CDR3 spans 13 residues. CDR1 is SNHLY, CDR2 FYNNEI, per germline. Trimming shortened V by 3 bases and J by 8 bases, and 11 bases separated the two germline ends. CDR3 region: CASSDESFHEQFF. As DNA, the CDR3 is TGTGCCAGCAGTGATGAGAGTTTCCATGAGCAGTTCTTC. Full variable domain (missing parts from reference TRBV2 and TRBJ2-1): EPEVTQTPSHQVTQMGQEVILRCVPISNHLYFYWYRQILGQKVEFLVSFYNNEISEKSEIFDDQFSVERPDGSNFTLKIRSTKLEDSAMYFCASSDESFHEQFFGPGTRLTVL.

A note on this clone: Other DNA variants within this sample encode the same CDR3. The V gene is TRBV4-3, the J gene TRBJ2-1; 10 bases are a match to TRBD2. Trimming cost V 1 base and J 0 bases; bases outside gene matches: 3. Germline V lookup: CDR1 LGHNA, CDR2 YSLEER. This CDR3 comprises 17 residues. CDR3 in amino acids: CASSQGPSGSSYNEQFF. In DNA, the CDR3 is TGCGCCAGCAGCCAAGGGCCTAGCGGGAGCTCCTACAATGAGCAGTTCTTC.

The CDR3 region is CASRGRDRVSNQPQHF. CDR3 DNA: TGTGCCAGCAGGGGAAGGGACAGGGTTAGCAATCAGCCCCAGCATTTT. V and J are TRBV28 and TRBJ1-5; 9 positions match TRBD1. V lost 6 bases, J lost 0 bases, and 6 bases stayed unmatched. The CDR3 covers 16 residues. The germline V gene has CDR1 MDHEN and CDR2 SYDVKM. The whole variable domain, remainder taken from reference TRBV28 and TRBJ1-5, is DVKVTQSSRYLVKRTGEKVFLECVQDMDHENMFWYRQDPGLGLRLIYFSYDVKMKEKGDIPEGYSVSREKKERFSLILESASTNQTSMYLCASRGRDRVSNQPQHFGDGTRLSIL.

V is TRBV25-1 and J is TRBJ1-1; D gene ambiguous. Trimming left V 4 bases short and J 11 bases short, with 14 bases between. The length of the CDR3 is 12 residues. Germline V gives CDR1 MGHDK, CDR2 SYGVNS. This chain's CDR3 is CASSGDTHGAFF. CDR3 DNA: TGTGCCAGCAGTGGCGACACCCATGGGGCTTTCTTT.

The chain carries TRBV10-3 and TRBJ2-2; 14 positions match TRBD2. Germline loops: CDR1 ENHRY, CDR2 SYGVKD. CDR3 length: 17 amino acids. V was pared by 11 bases and J by 0 bases, with 8 bases of the junction left unmatched. The CDR3 sequence is CASRGTSGSPNTGELFF. CDR3 DNA sequence: TGTGCCTCCCGGGGGACTAGCGGGAGCCCGAACACCGGGGAGCTGTTTTTT.

This chain uses TRBV19 with TRBJ1-1, with unresolved D. V was clipped by 7 bases and J by 0 bases, with 12 bases between them. The CDR3 contains 14 residues. The germline gives CDR1 LNHDA, CDR2 SQIVND (reference sequence). CDR3 region: CASNPGGMNTEAFF. CDR3 DNA: TGTGCCAGTAACCCGGGTGGGATGAACACTGAAGCTTTCTTT.

CDR3 sequence: CASSLLLGDSPLHF. The DNA for the CDR3 is TGTGCCAGCAGCTTACTCTTAGGAGATTCACCCCTCCACTTT. The chain recombines TRBV7-9 with TRBJ1-6; D remains ambiguous. The germline V and J ends were trimmed by 2 bases and 8 bases, with 10 bases remaining between them. This CDR3 region has 14 residues. The germline V gene has CDR1 SEHNR and CDR2 FQNEAQ (reference sequence).

J is TRBJ2-7 and V is TRBV5-1; D not resolved. This CDR3 comprises 13 residues. CDR1 and CDR2 from the germline V gene are SGHRS and YFSETQ. V was trimmed by 6 bases and J by 6 bases, leaving 16 bases between them. In DNA form, the CDR3 reads TGCGCCAGCATCCCGGATGGATCCGCCGAGCAGTACTTC. Protein: CASIPDGSAEQYF.

The J gene is TRBJ2-7, the V gene TRBV4-1, with 7 bases matching TRBD1. The CDR3 consists of 13 residues. CDR1 and CDR2 from the germline V gene are MGHRA and YSYEKL. Unmatched junction bases numbered 12, after V lost 9 bases and J lost 7 bases. The CDR3 region is CASITGAPGEQYF. The DNA for the CDR3 is TGCGCCAGTATTACAGGGGCTCCGGGGGAGCAGTACTTC.

The V and J genes are TRBV5-1 and TRBJ2-3, with TRBD2 matching over 14 bases. The CDR3 is 18 amino acids. Germline V gene lookup returns CDR1 SGHRS and CDR2 YFSETQ. V shed 4 bases, J shed 3 bases, and the junction held 10 bases outside the gene matches. The CDR3 sequence: CASSKTSGGAVVTDTQYF. Written as DNA, the CDR3 is TGCGCCAGCAGCAAGACTAGCGGGGGGGCCGTGGTTACAGATACGCAGTATTTT.

The chain combines TRBV21-1 with TRBJ2-3; TRBD2, the table's D call, was not compared with the DNA. TRBV21-1 is assigned pseudogene status. This CDR3 comprises 16 residues. CDR3 nucleotides: TGTGCCAGCCGAAATGGGGGGAGGGCGATCCGGGATACGCAGTATTTT. Its translation is CASRNGGRAIRDTQYF.

The chain carries TRBV7-3 and TRBJ2-2, with 9 bases that match TRBD1. V dropped 5 bases and J dropped 3; count of bases not matched to a gene: 7. The CDR3 contains 16 residues. CDR1 SGHTA and CDR2 FQGTGA come from the germline V gene. The CDR3 coding sequence is TGTGCCAGCAGCCTCAGACAGGGGGGTTACACCGGGGAGCTGTTTTTT. Residues: CASSLRQGGYTGELFF.

The gene calls are TRBV19 and TRBJ1-1; 10 nucleotides line up with TRBD1. Per germline, CDR1 LNHDA and CDR2 SQIVND (reference sequence). The trim removed 5 bases at V and 5 bases at J, leaving 2 bases unmatched. The CDR3 extends over 13 amino acids. The CDR3 spells CASSPDRGTEAFF. In DNA, the CDR3 is TGTGCCAGTAGTCCGGACAGGGGGACTGAAGCTTTCTTT. Filled out from reference TRBV19 and TRBJ1-1, the complete variable domain reads DGGITQSPKYLFRKEGQNVTLSCEQNLNHDAMYWYRQDPGQGLRLIYYSQIVNDFQKGDIAEGYSVSREKKESFPLTVTSAQKNPTAFYLCASSPDRGTEAFFGQGTRLTVV.

The chain recombines TRBV27 with TRBJ2-1; 12 bases map to TRBD2. Germline V gene sequence: CDR1 MNHEY, CDR2 SMNVEV (reference sequence). V shed 4 bases, J shed 9 bases, and the junction held 7 bases outside the gene matches. The CDR3 totals 15 residues. CDR3 in DNA: TGTGCCAGCAGTTCACTAGCGGGAGGAATAGGTGAGCAGTTCTTC. This encodes CASSSLAGGIGEQFF.

CDR3 sequence reads: CASGLAGANEQFF. The DNA of the CDR3 is TGTGCCTCCGGGTTAGCGGGAGCAAATGAGCAGTTCTTC. The chain combines TRBV7-9 with TRBJ2-1, with 9 bases aligning to TRBD2. The germline CDR1 and CDR2 sequences are SEHNR and FQNEAQ (reference sequence). V was pared by 11 bases and J by 7 bases, with 9 bases of the junction left unmatched. The CDR3 loop spans 13 amino acids.

The V and J genes are TRBV30 and TRBJ1-1; D is ambiguous. The CDR3 extends over 13 amino acids. Per the germline V gene, CDR1 is GTSNPN and CDR2 is SVGIG (reference sequence). Trimming pared 0 bases from V and 4 bases from J, leaving 9 bases between. For the CDR3, the DNA is TGTGCCTGGAGTGTATATGAGGGCACTGAAGCTTTCTTT. It is translated as CAWSVYEGTEAFF.